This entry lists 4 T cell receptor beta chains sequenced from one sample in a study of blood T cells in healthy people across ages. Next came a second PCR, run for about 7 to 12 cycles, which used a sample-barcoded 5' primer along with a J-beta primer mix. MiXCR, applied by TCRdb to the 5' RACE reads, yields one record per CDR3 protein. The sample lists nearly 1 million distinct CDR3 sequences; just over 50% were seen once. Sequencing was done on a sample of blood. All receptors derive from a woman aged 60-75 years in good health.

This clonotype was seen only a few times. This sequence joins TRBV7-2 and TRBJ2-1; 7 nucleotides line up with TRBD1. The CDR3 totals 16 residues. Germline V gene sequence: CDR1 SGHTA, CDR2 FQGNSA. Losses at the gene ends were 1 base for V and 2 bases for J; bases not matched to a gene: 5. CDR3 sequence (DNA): TGTGCCAGCAGCTTAGGTCGGGGACAGACCTACAATGAGCAGTTCTTC. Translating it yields CASSLGRGQTYNEQFF.

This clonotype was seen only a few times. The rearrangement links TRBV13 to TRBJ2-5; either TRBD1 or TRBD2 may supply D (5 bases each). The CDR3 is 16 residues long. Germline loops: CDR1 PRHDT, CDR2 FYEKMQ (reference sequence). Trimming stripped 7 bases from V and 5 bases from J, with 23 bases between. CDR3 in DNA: TGTGCCAGCATCCCACGGGGCCAGGAGTTCTCGGAGACCCAGTACTTC. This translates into CASIPRGQEFSETQYF.

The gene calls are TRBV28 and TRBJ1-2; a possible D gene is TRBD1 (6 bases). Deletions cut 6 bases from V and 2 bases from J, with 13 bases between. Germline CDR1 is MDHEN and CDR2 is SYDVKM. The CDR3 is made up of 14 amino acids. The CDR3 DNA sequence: TGTGCCAGCAGAGTACAGGGACCGAACTATGGCTACACCTTC. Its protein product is CASRVQGPNYGYTF.

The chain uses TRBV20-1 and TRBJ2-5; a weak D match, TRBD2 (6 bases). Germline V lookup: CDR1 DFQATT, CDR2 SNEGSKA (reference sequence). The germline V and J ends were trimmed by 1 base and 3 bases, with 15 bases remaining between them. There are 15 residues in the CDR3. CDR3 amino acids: CSARVIASEKETQYF. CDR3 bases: TGCAGTGCTAGAGTGATTGCTAGCGAAAAAGAGACCCAGTACTTC.